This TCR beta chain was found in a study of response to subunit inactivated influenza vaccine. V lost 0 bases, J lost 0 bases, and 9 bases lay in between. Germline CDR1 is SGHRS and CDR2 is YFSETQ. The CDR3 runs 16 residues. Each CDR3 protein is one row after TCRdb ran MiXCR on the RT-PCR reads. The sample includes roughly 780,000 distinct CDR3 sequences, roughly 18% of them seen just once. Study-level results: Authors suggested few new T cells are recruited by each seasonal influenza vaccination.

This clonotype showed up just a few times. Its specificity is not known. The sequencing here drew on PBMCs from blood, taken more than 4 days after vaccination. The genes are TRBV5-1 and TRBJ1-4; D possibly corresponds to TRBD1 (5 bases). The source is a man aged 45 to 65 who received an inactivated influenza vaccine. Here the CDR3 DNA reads TGCGCCAGCAGCTTGGGACAGATTGCAACTAATGAAAAACTGTTTTTT. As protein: CASSLGQIATNEKLFF.